This entry features one T cell receptor beta chain sequence. Its target is unknown. Using around 200 ng DNA, tens of thousands of T cell genomes, the sorted-subset replicate PCRs were run. Sequencing was performed with immunoSEQ multiplex PCR; in TCRdb, only in-frame clones are kept and a portion is missing. The sample carries about 510,000 clones, about 96% recorded once. This sample is drawn from a study of shared clonotypes between healthy human individuals. Study findings and constraints: Between several donors, naive CD4 clonotypes were shared at a level of about 5.3%. Owing to a small donor count, the genetic and exposure-history diversity represented was limited.

From CD4+ cells came CD45RA+ naive and CD45RA-negative memory subsets. The sequenced sample was naive CD4+ T cells sorted from blood. Documented subset: CD45RA+ positively selected. The source of this sequence is a woman in her twenties or thirties in good health.

CDR3 protein: CASSLVLDRVNEQFF. The DNA of the CDR3 is TGCGCCAGCAGCTTGGTTCTGGACAGGGTGAATGAGCAGTTCTTC. The V gene is TRBV5-1, the J gene TRBJ2-1; TRBD1 agrees at 8 bases. Trimming at V came to 0 bases and at J to 7 bases, leaving 6 bases not matched to a gene. CDR3 length equals 15 residues. The germline CDR1 and CDR2 sequences are SGHRS and YFSETQ.